This T cell receptor (beta chain) came from a study of shared clonotypes between healthy human individuals. Study at large: Three plates each covered CD4 naive and memory; CD8 naive two, CD8 memory one.

Findings of the study overall: Generation probability values for non-shared clonotypes were lower than those for clonotypes shared by all four donors.

Notes on this clone: Antigen specificity is unknown.

The ends lost 5 bases at V and 0 bases at J; junction bases unmatched: 8. CDR3 length: 16 residues. Per the germline V gene, CDR1 is SGHRS and CDR2 is YFSETQ. The data were produced by immunoSEQ multiplex PCR, yet TCRdb's version contains in-frame clones alone and is incomplete. The profile shows roughly 2.5 million clones, roughly 92% of them singletons. The sequence derives from a man aged 18 to 29 in good health. This chain links TRBV5-1 with TRBJ2-3, with TRBD2 matching over 8 bases. The sample consisted of naive CD4+ T cells sorted from blood. The subset here: CD45RA+ positively selected. The chain's CDR3 is CASRSLGGASTDTQYF. CDR3 nucleotides: TGCGCCAGCAGGTCCCTCGGGGGGGCTAGCACAGATACGCAGTATTTT.